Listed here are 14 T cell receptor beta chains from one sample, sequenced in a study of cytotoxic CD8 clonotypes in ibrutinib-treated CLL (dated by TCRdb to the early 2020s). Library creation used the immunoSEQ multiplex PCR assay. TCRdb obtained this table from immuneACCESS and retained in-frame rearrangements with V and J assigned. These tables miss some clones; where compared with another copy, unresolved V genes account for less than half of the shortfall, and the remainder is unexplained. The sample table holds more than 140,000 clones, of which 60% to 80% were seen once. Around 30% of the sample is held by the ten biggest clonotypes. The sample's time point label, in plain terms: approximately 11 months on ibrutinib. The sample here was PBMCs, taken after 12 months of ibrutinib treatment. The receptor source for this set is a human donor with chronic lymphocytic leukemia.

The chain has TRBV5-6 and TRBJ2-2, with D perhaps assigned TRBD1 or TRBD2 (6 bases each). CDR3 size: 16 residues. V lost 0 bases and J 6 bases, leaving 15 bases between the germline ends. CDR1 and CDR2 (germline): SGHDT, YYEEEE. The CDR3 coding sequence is TGTGCCAGCAGCTTGGGCGGGACACGGTCTCCCGGGGAGCTGTTTTTT. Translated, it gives CASSLGGTRSPGELFF.

The CDR3 DNA sequence: TGTGCCAGCAGCAACCGGGACTTCTCCTACGAGCAGTACTTC. This encodes CASSNRDFSYEQYF. The genes are TRBV28 and TRBJ2-7, with D possibly matching TRBD2 (6 bases). The CDR3 extends over 14 amino acids. Deletions cut 6 bases from V and 0 bases from J, with 12 bases between. Germline values: CDR1 MDHEN, CDR2 SYDVKM.

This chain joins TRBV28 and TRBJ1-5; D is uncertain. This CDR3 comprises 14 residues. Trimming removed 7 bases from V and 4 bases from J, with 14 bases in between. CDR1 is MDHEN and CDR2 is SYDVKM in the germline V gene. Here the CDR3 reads CASNIGPGNQPQHF. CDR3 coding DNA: TGTGCCAGCAATATTGGGCCGGGAAATCAGCCCCAGCATTTT.

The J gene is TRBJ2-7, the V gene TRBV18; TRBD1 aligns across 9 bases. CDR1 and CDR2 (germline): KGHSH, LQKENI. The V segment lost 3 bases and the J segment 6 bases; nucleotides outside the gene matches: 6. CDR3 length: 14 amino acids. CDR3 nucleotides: TGTGCCAGCTCACCGACTGGGACAGGGATCGAGCAGTACTTC. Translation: CASSPTGTGIEQYF. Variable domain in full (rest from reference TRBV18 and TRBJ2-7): NAGVMQNPRHLVRRRGQEARLRCSPMKGHSHVYWYRQLPEEGLKFMVYLQKENIIDESGMPKERFSAEFPKEGPSILRIQQVVRGDSAAYFCASSPTGTGIEQYFGPGTRLTVT.

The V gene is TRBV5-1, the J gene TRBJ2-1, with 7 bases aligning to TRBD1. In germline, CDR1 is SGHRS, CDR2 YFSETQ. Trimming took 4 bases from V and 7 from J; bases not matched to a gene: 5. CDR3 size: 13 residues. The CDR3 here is CASSPGTVNEQFF. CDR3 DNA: TGCGCCAGCAGCCCGGGGACAGTGAATGAGCAGTTCTTC. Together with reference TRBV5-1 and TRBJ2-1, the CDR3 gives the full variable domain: KAGVTQTPRYLIKTRGQQVTLSCSPISGHRSVSWYQQTPGQGLQFLFEYFSETQRNKGNFPGRFSGRQFSNSRSEMNVSTLELGDSALYLCASSPGTVNEQFFGPGTRLTVL.

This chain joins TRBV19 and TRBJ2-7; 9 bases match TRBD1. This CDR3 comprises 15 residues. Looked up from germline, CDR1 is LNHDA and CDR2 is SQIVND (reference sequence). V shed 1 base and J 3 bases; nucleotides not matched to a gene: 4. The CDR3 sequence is CASSIGGQGYYEQYF. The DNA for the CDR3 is TGTGCCAGTAGTATAGGGGGACAGGGCTACTACGAGCAGTACTTC.

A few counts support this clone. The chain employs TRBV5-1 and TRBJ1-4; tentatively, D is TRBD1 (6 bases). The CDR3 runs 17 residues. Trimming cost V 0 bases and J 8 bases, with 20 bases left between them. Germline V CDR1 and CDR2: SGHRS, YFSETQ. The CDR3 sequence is CASSLGYLGAEREKLFF. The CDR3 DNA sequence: TGCGCCAGCAGCTTGGGTTATCTGGGGGCTGAACGGGAAAAACTGTTTTTT.

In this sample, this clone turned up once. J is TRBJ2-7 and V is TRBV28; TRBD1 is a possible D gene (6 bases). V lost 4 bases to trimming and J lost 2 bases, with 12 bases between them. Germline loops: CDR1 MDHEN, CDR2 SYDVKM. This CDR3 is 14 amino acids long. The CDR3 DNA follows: TGTGCCAGCAGTTCCCCCACAGGGACCTACGAGCAGTACTTC. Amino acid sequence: CASSSPTGTYEQYF.

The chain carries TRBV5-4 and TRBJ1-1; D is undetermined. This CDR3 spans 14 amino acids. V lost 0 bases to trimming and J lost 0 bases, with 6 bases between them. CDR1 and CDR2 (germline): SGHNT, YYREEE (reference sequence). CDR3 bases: TGTGCCAGCAGCTTGGTCAGCATGAACACTGAAGCTTTCTTT. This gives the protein CASSLVSMNTEAFF. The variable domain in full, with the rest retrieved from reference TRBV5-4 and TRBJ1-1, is ETGVTQSPTHLIKTRGQQVTLRCSSQSGHNTVSWYQQALGQGPQFIFQYYREEENGRGNFPPRFSGLQFPNYSSELNVNALELDDSALYLCASSLVSMNTEAFFGQGTRLTVV.

The CDR3 here is CSASGSYGYTF. CDR3 nucleotide sequence: TGCAGTGCCTCAGGGAGCTATGGCTACACCTTC. The V gene is TRBV20-1, the J gene TRBJ1-2, with D possibly being TRBD1 (5 bases). The CDR3 contains 11 residues. Germline V CDR1 and CDR2: DFQATT, SNEGSKA (reference sequence). Trimming took 6 bases from V and 4 from J, leaving 9 bases between them.

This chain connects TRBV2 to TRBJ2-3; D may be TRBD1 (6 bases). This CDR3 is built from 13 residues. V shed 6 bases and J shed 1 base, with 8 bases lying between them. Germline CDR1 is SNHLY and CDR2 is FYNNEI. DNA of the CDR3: TGTGCCAGCAGACAGGGAGGCACAGATACGCAGTATTTT. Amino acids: CASRQGGTDTQYF.

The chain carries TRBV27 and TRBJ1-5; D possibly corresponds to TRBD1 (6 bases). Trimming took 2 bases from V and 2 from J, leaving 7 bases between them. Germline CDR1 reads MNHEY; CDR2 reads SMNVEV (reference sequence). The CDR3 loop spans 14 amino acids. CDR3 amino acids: CASSLRGGNQPQHF. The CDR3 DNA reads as TGTGCCAGCAGTTTAAGGGGGGGCAATCAGCCCCAGCATTTT.

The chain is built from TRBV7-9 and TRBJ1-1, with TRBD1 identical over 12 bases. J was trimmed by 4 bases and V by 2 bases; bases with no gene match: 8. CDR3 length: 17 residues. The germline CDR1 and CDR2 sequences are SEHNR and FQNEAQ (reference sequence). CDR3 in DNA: TGTGCCAGCAGCTTAACAGGGACAGGGGGCGCGGGCACTGAAGCTTTCTTT. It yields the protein CASSLTGTGGAGTEAFF.

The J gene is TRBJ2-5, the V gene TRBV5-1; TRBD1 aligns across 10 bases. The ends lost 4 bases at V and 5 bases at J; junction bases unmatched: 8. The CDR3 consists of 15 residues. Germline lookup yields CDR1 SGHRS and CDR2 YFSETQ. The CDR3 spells CASSAAGTGAETQYF. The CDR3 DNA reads TGCGCCAGCAGCGCCGCCGGGACAGGGGCGGAGACCCAGTACTTC.